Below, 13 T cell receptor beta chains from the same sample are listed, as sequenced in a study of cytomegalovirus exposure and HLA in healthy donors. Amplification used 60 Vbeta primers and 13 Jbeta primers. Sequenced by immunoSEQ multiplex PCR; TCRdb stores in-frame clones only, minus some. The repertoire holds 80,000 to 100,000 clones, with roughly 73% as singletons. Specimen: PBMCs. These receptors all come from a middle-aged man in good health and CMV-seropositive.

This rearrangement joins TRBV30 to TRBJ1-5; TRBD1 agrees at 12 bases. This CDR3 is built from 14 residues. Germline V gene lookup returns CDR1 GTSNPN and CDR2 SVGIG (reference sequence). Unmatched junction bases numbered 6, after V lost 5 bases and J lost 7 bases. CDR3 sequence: CAWAGTGGRQPQHF. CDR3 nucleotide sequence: TGTGCCTGGGCTGGGACAGGGGGCAGGCAGCCCCAGCATTTT.

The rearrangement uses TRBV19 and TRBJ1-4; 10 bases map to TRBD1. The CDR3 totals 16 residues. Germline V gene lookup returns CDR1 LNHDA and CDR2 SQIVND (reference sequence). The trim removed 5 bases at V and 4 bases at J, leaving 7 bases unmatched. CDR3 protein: CASSVRDRGINEKLFF. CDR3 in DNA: TGTGCCAGTAGTGTCCGGGACAGGGGTATTAATGAAAAACTGTTTTTT.

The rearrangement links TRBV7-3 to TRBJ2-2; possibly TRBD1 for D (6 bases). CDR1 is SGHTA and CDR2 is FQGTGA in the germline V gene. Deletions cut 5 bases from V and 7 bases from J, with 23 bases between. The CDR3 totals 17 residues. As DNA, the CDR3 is TGTGCCAGCAGCCCCCCCCCAGAGGGGGAAGGAGGCGGGGAGCTGTTTTTT. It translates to CASSPPPEGEGGGELFF.

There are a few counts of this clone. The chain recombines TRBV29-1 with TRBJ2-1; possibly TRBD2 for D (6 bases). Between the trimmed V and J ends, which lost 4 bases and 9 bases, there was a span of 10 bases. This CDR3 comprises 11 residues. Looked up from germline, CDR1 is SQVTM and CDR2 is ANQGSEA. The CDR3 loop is CSVGTSIEQFF. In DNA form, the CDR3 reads TGCAGCGTTGGTACTAGCATTGAGCAGTTCTTC.

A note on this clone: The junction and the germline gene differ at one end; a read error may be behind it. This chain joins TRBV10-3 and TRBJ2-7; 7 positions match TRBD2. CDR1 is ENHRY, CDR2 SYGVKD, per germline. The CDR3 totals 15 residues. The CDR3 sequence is CAIGESSGSLYEQYF. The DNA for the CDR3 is TGTGCCATCGGTGAATCTAGCGGCTCTTTGTACGAGCAGTACTTC.

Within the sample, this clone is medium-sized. The DNA of the CDR3 is TGCGCCAGCAGCCAAGTTCTAAACACTGAAGCTTTCTTT. It translates to CASSQVLNTEAFF. The chain employs TRBV4-3 and TRBJ1-1; no reliable D call. This CDR3 contains 13 residues. Germline V gene data show CDR1 as LGHNA and CDR2 as YSLEER. V dropped 1 base and J dropped 2 bases, with 5 bases sitting between them.

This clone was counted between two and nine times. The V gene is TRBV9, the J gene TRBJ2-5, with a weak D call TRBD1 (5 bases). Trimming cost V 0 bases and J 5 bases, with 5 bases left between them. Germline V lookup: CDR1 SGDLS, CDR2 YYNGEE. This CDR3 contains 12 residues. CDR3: CASSVEGETQYF. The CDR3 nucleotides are TGTGCCAGCAGCGTAGAGGGGGAGACCCAGTACTTC.

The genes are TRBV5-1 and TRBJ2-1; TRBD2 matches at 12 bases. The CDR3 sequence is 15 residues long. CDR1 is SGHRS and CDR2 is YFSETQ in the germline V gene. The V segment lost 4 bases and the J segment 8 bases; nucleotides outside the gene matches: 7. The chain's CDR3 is CASSRASGGADEQFF. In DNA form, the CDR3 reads TGCGCCAGCAGCCGGGCTAGCGGGGGGGCTGATGAGCAGTTCTTC. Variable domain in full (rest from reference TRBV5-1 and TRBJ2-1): KAGVTQTPRYLIKTRGQQVTLSCSPISGHRSVSWYQQTPGQGLQFLFEYFSETQRNKGNFPGRFSGRQFSNSRSEMNVSTLELGDSALYLCASSRASGGADEQFFGPGTRLTVL.

The CDR3 DNA sequence: TGTGCCAGCAGTGTCCTAGGGGACAATGAGCAGTTCTTC. Translation gives CASSVLGDNEQFF. The rearrangement joins TRBV27 to TRBJ2-1; TRBD1 might be the D (5 bases). The CDR3 contains 13 residues. The germline CDR1 and CDR2 sequences are MNHEY and SMNVEV (reference sequence). With 5 bases removed from V and 5 bases from J, the gap between germline ends came to 10 bases.

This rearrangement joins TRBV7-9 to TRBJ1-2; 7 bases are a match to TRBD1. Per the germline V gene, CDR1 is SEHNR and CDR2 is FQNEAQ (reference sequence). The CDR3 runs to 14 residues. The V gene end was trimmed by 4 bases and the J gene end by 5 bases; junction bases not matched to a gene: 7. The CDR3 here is CASSSGQTDYGYTF. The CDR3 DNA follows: TGTGCCAGCAGCTCGGGACAGACAGATTATGGCTACACCTTC.

CDR3 DNA sequence: TGCGCCAGCAGCCCGGGACTAGCGGGGTCAGCCCAAGAGACCCAGTACTTC. Encoded protein: CASSPGLAGSAQETQYF. The J gene is TRBJ2-5, the V gene TRBV4-1; 13 nucleotides match TRBD2. The length of the CDR3 is 17 residues. The J segment lost 1 base and the V segment lost 4 bases, leaving 6 bases of the junction unmatched. CDR1 and CDR2 from the germline V gene are MGHRA and YSYEKL.

The CDR3 here is CASVGRGWSNTEAFF. CDR3 coding DNA: TGCGCCAGCGTAGGAAGGGGGTGGTCGAACACTGAAGCTTTCTTT. The chain joins TRBV23-1 to TRBJ1-1; D might be TRBD1 (6 bases). TRBV23-1 is flagged as an ORF with uncertain function. The CDR3 covers 15 residues. V was trimmed by 8 bases and J by 1 base, leaving 17 bases between them.

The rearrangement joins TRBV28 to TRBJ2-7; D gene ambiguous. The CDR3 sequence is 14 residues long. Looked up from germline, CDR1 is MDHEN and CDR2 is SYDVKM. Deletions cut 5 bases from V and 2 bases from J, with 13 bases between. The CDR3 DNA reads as TGTGCCAGCAGTACTCCCCCACGTCCCTACGAGCAGTACTTC. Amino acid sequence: CASSTPPRPYEQYF.